One T cell receptor beta chain is described in this entry. Antigen: not known. The CDR3 end shows no conserved phenylalanine or tryptophan, and so a read error is likely. The data belong to a study of CD8 T cells in ankylosing spondylitis. The CDR3 is 13 residues long. V was clipped by 0 bases and J by 7 bases, with 8 bases between them. Germline CDR1 SGHRS, CDR2 YFSETQ. 5'-RACE, quantitative and with molecular barcodes, yielded the TCR beta libraries. TCRdb recomputed calls from the 5' RACE reads with MiXCR, one row per CDR3 protein. The table lists 350,000 or so distinct CDR3 sequences, 7.5% to 9% of them singletons. Regarding the study as a whole: Both synovial fluid and blood in reactive arthritis had previously been reported to carry some motif variants. Significantly higher representation of disease-linked clones was reported for matched ankylosing spondylitis synovial fluid. About eight highly homologous variants made up a TCR beta motif that seemed to typify ankylosing spondylitis blood. As for the disease-linked clones, they showed a CD8+ phenotype and occurred at relatively low frequencies in peripheral blood.

The sequencing sample was made of blood, either unsorted or a sorted T cell fraction (not recorded which). V and J are TRBV5-1 and TRBJ2-1, with D unresolved. The receptor was isolated from a male donor with ankylosing spondylitis. CDR3 region: CASSLGVENEQFS. CDR3 coding DNA: TGCGCCAGCAGCTTGGGCGTAGAAAATGAGCAGTTCTCC.